Presented here are 30 T cell receptor beta chains from one specimen sequenced in a study of CD8+CD57+ T cells in acquired aplastic anemia. Profiles of TCR beta VDJ and CDR3 were generated from a genomic DNA template. TCRdb independently ran MiXCR on the reads; one entry per CDR3 protein. The repertoire holds about 100,000 distinct CDR3 sequences, with around 50% as singletons. Material: sorted CD4+, CD8+, or CD8+CD57+ T cells (not recorded which) from PBMCs. These receptors were taken from a human donor in good health, serving as a control.

By share, this clonotype counts as medium-sized. The chain carries TRBV2 and TRBJ1-6; D is uncertain. The V end was cut by 7 bases, the J end by 7 bases, with 11 bases between. Germline lookup yields CDR1 SNHLY and CDR2 FYNNEI. The CDR3 runs to 13 residues. Here the CDR3 reads CASTGVRNSPLHF. Here the CDR3 DNA reads TGTGCCAGCACTGGCGTTAGGAATTCACCCCTCCACTTT.

In this sample, this clonotype turned up many times. The chain combines TRBV10-2 with TRBJ2-1, with D possibly TRBD1 on 5 matching bases. Trimming left V 2 bases short and J 0 bases short, with 8 bases between. Germline CDR1 WSHSY, CDR2 SAAADI. The CDR3 is 15 residues long. CDR3 residues: CASSEDSYSYNEQFF. The CDR3 DNA is TGCGCCAGCAGTGAGGACAGCTACTCCTACAATGAGCAGTTCTTC.

In the case of this clonotype: This may arise from a read error, as a much more abundant clone is one base away. The CDR3 sequence is CASSLRTGSPYEQYF. CDR3 bases: TGTGCCAGCAGTCTTCGGACAGGGAGCCCCTACGAGCAGTACTTC. The genes are TRBV24-1 and TRBJ2-7; 8 bases match TRBD1. Per germline, CDR1 KGHDR and CDR2 SFDVKD. CDR3 length: 15 residues.

CDR3 nucleotide sequence: TGTGCCAGCAGTGAAGCGTTTGCACCGCAAGCTTTCTTT. It is translated as CASSEAFAPQAFF. This chain links TRBV6-1 with TRBJ1-1; D gene ambiguous. Germline V gene lookup returns CDR1 MNHNS and CDR2 SASEGT. The CDR3 consists of 13 residues. Trimming took off 0 bases at V and 9 bases at J, with 11 bases between the two ends.

The V gene is TRBV24-1, the J gene TRBJ2-7; D is unclear. The V gene lost 11 bases and the J gene lost 2 bases, with 21 bases spanning the gap. From germline, CDR1 is KGHDR and CDR2 SFDVKD. The CDR3 is 15 residues long. The CDR3 region has the DNA TGTGCCAGCAGCTTAGAGGAAGGGAATACCTACGAGCAGTACTTC. Its translation is CASSLEEGNTYEQYF.

This chain uses TRBV11-2 with TRBJ2-3, with 9 bases that match TRBD2. From germline, CDR1 is SGHAT and CDR2 FQNNGV. Losses at the gene ends were 5 bases for V and 11 bases for J; bases not matched to a gene: 17. CDR3 size: 16 residues. CDR3 DNA sequence: TGTGCCAGCAGCCTTGGTGTAGCGGGGGCACGGGTGCAGCAGTATTTT. This encodes CASSLGVAGARVQQYF.

V and J are TRBV27 and TRBJ1-3; D may be TRBD1 (5 bases). V was clipped by 3 bases and J by 1 base, with 7 bases between them. Germline V gene sequence: CDR1 MNHEY, CDR2 SMNVEV (reference sequence). The CDR3 consists of 14 residues. CDR3 sequence reads: CASSFRQSGNTIYF. The DNA of the CDR3 is TGTGCCAGCAGTTTCCGACAGTCTGGAAACACCATATATTTT.

The chain links TRBV2 to TRBJ1-2; unclear D gene. Trimming took off 8 bases at V and 6 bases at J, with 10 bases between the two ends. This CDR3 has 11 amino acids. Looked up from germline, CDR1 is SNHLY and CDR2 is FYNNEI. For the CDR3, the DNA is TGTGCCAGCGAGACGAGGGATGGCTACACCTTC. It translates to CASETRDGYTF.

With respect to this clonotype: A read error may account for a junction end that differs from germline. The chain carries TRBV19 and TRBJ2-7, with unresolved D. The CDR3 runs 13 residues. Looked up from germline, CDR1 is LNHDA and CDR2 is SQIVND (reference sequence). The CDR3 DNA follows: TGTGCCGGTAGTGTGAGCCCCTCCTACGAGCAGTACTTC. Translation: CAGSVSPSYEQYF.

This clonotype was recorded once. V and J are TRBV5-1 and TRBJ1-1; the match to TRBD1 covers 7 bases. This CDR3 comprises 15 residues. Germline V gene data show CDR1 as SGHRS and CDR2 as YFSETQ. V lost 7 bases and J lost 0; bases outside the gene matches: 9. This chain's CDR3 is CASLDGTAMNTEAFF. CDR3 coding DNA: TGCGCCAGCCTAGACGGGACAGCTATGAACACTGAAGCTTTCTTT.

The rearrangement uses TRBV10-3 and TRBJ2-1, with 10 nucleotides matching TRBD1. This CDR3 has 14 amino acids. Germline V gene sequence: CDR1 ENHRY, CDR2 SYGVKD. CDR3: CAHRGGQGFNEQFF. The CDR3 coding sequence is TGTGCGCACCGGGGGGGACAGGGGTTTAATGAGCAGTTCTTC.

Comments on this clonotype: This may arise from a read error, as a much more abundant clone is one base away. The chain has TRBV5-5 and TRBJ2-2, with D possibly TRBD1 on 6 matching bases. Germline values: CDR1 SGHKS, CDR2 YYEKEE (reference sequence). There are 16 residues in the CDR3. CDR3 amino acids: CASGLEVTGNTGELFF. The CDR3 nucleotides read TGTGCCAGCGGCTTGGAGGTGACAGGGAACACCGGGGAGCTGTTTTTT.

The chain has TRBV2 and TRBJ2-3; weak D call: TRBD1 (6 bases). This CDR3 has 16 amino acids. Germline V gene data show CDR1 as SNHLY and CDR2 as FYNNEI. The V end lost 3 bases, the J end lost 2 bases, and 15 bases lay between the germline ends. CDR3 bases: TGTGCCAGCAGTGAGAGATGGACAGACTTCACAGATACGCAGTATTTT. Its translation is CASSERWTDFTDTQYF.

This clonotype was counted a few times. V gene TRBV15 combines with J gene TRBJ1-1; 8 bases align to TRBD1. V lost 1 base to trimming and J lost 3 bases; unmatched junction nucleotides: 10. The CDR3 runs to 17 residues. Per the germline V gene, CDR1 is LNHNV and CDR2 is YYDKDF (reference sequence). CDR3 sequence reads: CATSRGLDRGRDTEAFF. The CDR3 coding sequence is TGTGCCACCAGCAGAGGATTAGACAGGGGAAGGGACACTGAAGCTTTCTTT. Full variable domain (missing parts from reference TRBV15 and TRBJ1-1): DAMVIQNPRYQVTQFGKPVTLSCSQTLNHNVMYWYQQKSSQAPKLLFHYYDKDFNNEADTPDNFQSRRPNTSFCFLDIRSPGLGDTAMYLCATSRGLDRGRDTEAFFGQGTRLTVV.

The CDR3 DNA is TGTGCCAGCAGCTTAGCGCGAAAGGATGAGCAGTTCTTC. This gives the protein CASSLARKDEQFF. The chain recombines TRBV7-6 with TRBJ2-1; D remains ambiguous. Germline V gene sequence: CDR1 SGHVS, CDR2 FNYEAQ. V was shortened by 0 bases and J by 8 bases, with 8 bases between the two germline ends. The length of the CDR3 is 13 residues.

This clonotype came up many times. The rearrangement links TRBV7-9 to TRBJ1-2; perhaps TRBD1 as D (5 bases). The CDR3 consists of 13 residues. The germline gives CDR1 SEHNR, CDR2 FQNEAQ (reference sequence). V was pared by 5 bases and J by 4 bases, with 11 bases between. The CDR3 DNA sequence: TGTGCCAGCAGCCTTCCCGGGGGCTATGGCTACACCTTC. This sequence encodes CASSLPGGYGYTF.

This clonotype occurred many times. V is TRBV19 and J is TRBJ1-2; D might be TRBD1 (6 bases). Trimming cost V 5 bases and J 4 bases, with 17 bases left between them. The CDR3 sequence is 15 residues long. CDR1 is LNHDA and CDR2 is SQIVND in the germline V gene (reference sequence). CDR3: CASSWRGRDGYGYTF. The CDR3 DNA is TGTGCCAGTAGTTGGAGGGGGAGGGACGGCTATGGCTACACCTTC.

V is TRBV2 and J is TRBJ1-2; perhaps TRBD1 as D (5 bases). Germline V gene lookup returns CDR1 SNHLY and CDR2 FYNNEI. This CDR3 is 14 amino acids long. V lost 6 bases, J lost 2 bases, and 13 bases lay in between. The CDR3 sequence: CASRFGQGNYGYTF. The DNA for the CDR3 is TGTGCCAGCAGATTTGGGCAGGGCAACTATGGCTACACCTTC.

The gene calls are TRBV2 and TRBJ1-2; 7 nucleotides align to TRBD1. The CDR3 spans 12 residues. Germline V gene lookup returns CDR1 SNHLY and CDR2 FYNNEI. Germline trimming cut 11 bases from V and 6 bases from J; bases unmatched to any gene: 9. The CDR3, as DNA: TGTGCCTCCTTTGGGACAGAGCATGGCTACACCTTC. Its protein is CASFGTEHGYTF.

The chain uses TRBV7-6 and TRBJ2-7; D is perhaps TRBD2 (6 bases). CDR1 SGHVS and CDR2 FNYEAQ come from the germline V gene. Trimming took 8 bases from V and 1 from J, leaving 12 bases between them. CDR3 size: 13 residues. CDR3 sequence reads: CASGEGTSYEQYF. The CDR3 coding sequence is TGTGCCAGCGGTGAGGGGACTTCCTACGAGCAGTACTTC.

This clonotype came up many times. J is TRBJ1-4 and V is TRBV9; a possible D gene is TRBD1 (5 bases). The CDR3 loop spans 15 amino acids. The germline V gene has CDR1 SGDLS and CDR2 YYNGEE. Trimming shortened V by 4 bases and J by 5 bases, and 15 bases separated the two germline ends. CDR3 amino acids: CASSKKGAGNEKLFF. The CDR3 region has the DNA TGTGCCAGCAGCAAAAAAGGGGCTGGCAATGAAAAACTGTTTTTT.

Many counts were recorded for this clonotype. V gene TRBV11-2 combines with J gene TRBJ2-7, with 11 bases lining up with TRBD1. CDR1 and CDR2 (germline): SGHAT, FQNNGV. J gave up 4 bases and V 6 bases, and 5 bases lay outside the gene matches. CDR3 length: 14 residues. The CDR3 sequence: CASSGQGASYEQYF. The CDR3 DNA sequence: TGTGCCAGCAGTGGACAGGGGGCATCGTACGAGCAGTACTTC. Looking up the rest from reference TRBV11-2 and TRBJ2-7 gives the full variable domain: EAGVAQSPRYKIIEKRQSVAFWCNPISGHATLYWYQQILGQGPKLLIQFQNNGVVDDSQLPKDRFSAERLKGVDSTLKIQPAKLEDSAVYLCASSGQGASYEQYFGPGTRLTVT.

V and J are TRBV10-3 and TRBJ2-5; tentative D call: TRBD2 (6 bases). V lost 7 bases and J lost 2, with 11 bases in between. The CDR3 is 13 amino acids. Germline V gene data show CDR1 as ENHRY and CDR2 as SYGVKD. In DNA, the CDR3 is TGTGCCATCAACGGAGGGGCACAAGAGACCCAGTACTTC. Its protein is CAINGGAQETQYF.

The chain uses TRBV2 and TRBJ2-1; 10 nucleotides agree with TRBD2. Per the germline V gene, CDR1 is SNHLY and CDR2 is FYNNEI. The CDR3 sequence is 15 residues long. V dropped 5 bases and J dropped 7; count of bases not matched to a gene: 8. CDR3: CASSPSGGTINEQFF. The CDR3, as DNA: TGTGCCAGCAGTCCTAGCGGGGGAACCATAAATGAGCAGTTCTTC.

The count of this clonotype is one. The rearrangement uses TRBV19 and TRBJ2-5; 15 nucleotides align to TRBD2. Germline-derived CDR1 and CDR2 are LNHDA and SQIVND (reference sequence). The CDR3 sequence is 15 residues long. The ends lost 8 bases at V and 2 bases at J; junction bases unmatched: 3. As DNA, the CDR3 is TGTGCCAGTCGGGGACTAGCGGGGGGACAAGAGACCCAGTACTTC. This translates into CASRGLAGGQETQYF.

This clonotype was seen once. One end of the junction is discordant with germline, which a read error may explain. The V and J genes are TRBV10-3 and TRBJ2-5, with D possibly TRBD2 on 7 matching bases. Gene TRBJ2-7 matches the end of the DNA better, so the J call may be wrong. The length of the CDR3 is 13 residues. Germline V CDR1 and CDR2: ENHRY, SYGVKD. Here the CDR3 reads CASSETGRDEQYF. The CDR3 nucleotides are TGTGCCAGCAGTGAAACAGGGAGGGACGAGCAGTACTTC.

Details on this clonotype: The conserved final phenylalanine or tryptophan is absent from the CDR3, which likely points to a read error. This sequence joins TRBV19 and TRBJ2-7; D gene uncertain. CDR1 is LNHDA, CDR2 SQIVND, per germline (reference sequence). V lost 5 bases and J 3 bases, leaving 14 bases between the germline ends. The CDR3 spans 14 residues. The CDR3 loop reads CASSPDSGNYEQYL. CDR3 DNA: TGTGCCAGTAGTCCTGACTCCGGCAACTACGAGCAGTACCTC.

A remark on this clonotype: The junction departs from the called germline gene at one end, perhaps through a read error. The chain has TRBV9 and TRBJ2-7; D is undetermined. The CDR3 is made up of 9 amino acids. Germline CDR1 is SGDLS and CDR2 is YYNGEE. This CDR3 reads CASSSEWVF. In DNA, the CDR3 is TGTGCCAGCAGCTCGGAATGGGTCTTC.

This clonotype appeared many times. The rearrangement joins TRBV6-2 or TRBV6-3 to TRBJ1-2, with D perhaps TRBD1 (6 bases). From germline, CDR1 is MNHEY and CDR2 SVGEGT. With 0 bases removed from V and 8 bases from J, the gap between germline ends came to 19 bases. CDR3 length: 16 amino acids. CDR3 amino acids: CASSYSYGGNNDGYTF. The CDR3 nucleotides are TGTGCCAGCAGTTACTCGTACGGGGGCAATAATGACGGCTACACCTTC.

V usage is TRBV29-1 and J usage is TRBJ2-4; 8 bases match TRBD1. The CDR3 spans 13 residues. The trim removed 7 bases at V and 7 bases at J, leaving 9 bases unmatched. Germline V gene data show CDR1 as SQVTM and CDR2 as ANQGSEA. CDR3 sequence: CSASTGEGNIQYF. The CDR3 bases are TGCAGCGCCTCGACAGGGGAAGGGAACATTCAGTACTTC.